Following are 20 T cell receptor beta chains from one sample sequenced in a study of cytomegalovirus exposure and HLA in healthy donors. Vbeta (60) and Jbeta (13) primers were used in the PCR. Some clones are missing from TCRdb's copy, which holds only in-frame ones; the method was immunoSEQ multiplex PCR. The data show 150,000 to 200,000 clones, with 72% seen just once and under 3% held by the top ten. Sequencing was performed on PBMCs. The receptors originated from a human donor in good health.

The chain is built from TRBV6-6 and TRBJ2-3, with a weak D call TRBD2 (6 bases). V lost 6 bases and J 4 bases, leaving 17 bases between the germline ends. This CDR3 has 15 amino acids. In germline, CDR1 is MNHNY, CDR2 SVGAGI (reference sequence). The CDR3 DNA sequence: TGTGCCAGCAGCTCGACAAGCGGCGGGGCAGATACGCAGTATTTT. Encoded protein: CASSSTSGGADTQYF.

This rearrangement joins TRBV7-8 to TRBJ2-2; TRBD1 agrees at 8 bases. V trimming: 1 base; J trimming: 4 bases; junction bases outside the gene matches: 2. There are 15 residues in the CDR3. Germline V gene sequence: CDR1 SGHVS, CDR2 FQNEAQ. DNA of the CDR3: TGTGCCAGCAGCTTAGTTGGACAGGGCACCGGGGAGCTGTTTTTT. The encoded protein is CASSLVGQGTGELFF.

CDR3 sequence reads: CAISLPGQGTYEQYF. Written as DNA, the CDR3 is TGTGCCATCAGCTTACCGGGACAGGGAACCTACGAGCAGTACTTC. V gene TRBV10-3 combines with J gene TRBJ2-7; 9 bases are shared with TRBD1. The CDR3 has 15 residues. The junction had 8 bases not matched to a gene; V was cut back by 6 bases and J by 2 bases. The germline V gene encodes CDR1 ENHRY and CDR2 SYGVKD.

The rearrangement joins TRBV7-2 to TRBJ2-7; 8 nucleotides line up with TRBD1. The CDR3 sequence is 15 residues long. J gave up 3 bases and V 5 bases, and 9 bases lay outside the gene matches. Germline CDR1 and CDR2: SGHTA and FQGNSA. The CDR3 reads CASSLTSGQDYEQYF. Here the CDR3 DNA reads TGTGCCAGCAGCCTAACATCGGGACAGGACTACGAGCAGTACTTC.

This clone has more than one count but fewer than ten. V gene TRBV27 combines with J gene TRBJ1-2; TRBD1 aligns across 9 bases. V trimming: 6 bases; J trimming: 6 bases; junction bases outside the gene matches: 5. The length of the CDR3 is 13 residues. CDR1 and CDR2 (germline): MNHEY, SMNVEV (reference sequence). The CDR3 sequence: CASSFTGGDGYTF. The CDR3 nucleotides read TGTGCCAGCAGCTTTACAGGGGGCGATGGCTACACCTTC.

The CDR3 here is CASSPRGGHYYEQYF. CDR3 in DNA: TGTGCCAGCAGCCCGAGGGGGGGACACTACTACGAGCAGTACTTC. The rearrangement joins TRBV9 to TRBJ2-7; D may be TRBD2 (7 bases). Trimming pared 4 bases from V and 3 bases from J, leaving 17 bases between. CDR1 and CDR2 (germline): SGDLS, YYNGEE. The CDR3 contains 15 residues.

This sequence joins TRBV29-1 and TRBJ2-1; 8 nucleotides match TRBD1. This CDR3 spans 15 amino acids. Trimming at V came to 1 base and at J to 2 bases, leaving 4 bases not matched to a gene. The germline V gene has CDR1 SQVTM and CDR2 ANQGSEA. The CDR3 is CSVEVGQDTYNEQFF. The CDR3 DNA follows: TGCAGCGTTGAAGTGGGACAGGATACCTACAATGAGCAGTTCTTC.

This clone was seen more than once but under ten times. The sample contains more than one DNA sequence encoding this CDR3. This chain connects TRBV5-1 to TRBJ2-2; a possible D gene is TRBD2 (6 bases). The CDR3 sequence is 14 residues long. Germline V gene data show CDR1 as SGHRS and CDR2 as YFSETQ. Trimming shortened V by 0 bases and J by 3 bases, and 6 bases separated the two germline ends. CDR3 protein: CASSLAGDTGELFF. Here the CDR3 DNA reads TGCGCCAGCAGCTTGGCGGGGGACACCGGGGAGCTGTTTTTT. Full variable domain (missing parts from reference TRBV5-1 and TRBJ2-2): KAGVTQTPRYLIKTRGQQVTLSCSPISGHRSVSWYQQTPGQGLQFLFEYFSETQRNKGNFPGRFSGRQFSNSRSEMNVSTLELGDSALYLCASSLAGDTGELFFGEGSRLTVL.

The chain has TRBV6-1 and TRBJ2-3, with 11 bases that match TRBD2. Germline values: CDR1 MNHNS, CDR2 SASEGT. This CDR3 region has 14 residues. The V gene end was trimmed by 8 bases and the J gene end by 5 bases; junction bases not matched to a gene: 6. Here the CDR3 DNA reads TGTGCCAGCGTCTTAGCGGGGGGGATAGATACGCAGTATTTT. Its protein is CASVLAGGIDTQYF.

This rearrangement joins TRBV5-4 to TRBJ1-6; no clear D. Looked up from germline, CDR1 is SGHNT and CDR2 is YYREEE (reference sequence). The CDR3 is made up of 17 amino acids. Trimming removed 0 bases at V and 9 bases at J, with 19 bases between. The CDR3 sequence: CASSLAVSGVSSSPLHF. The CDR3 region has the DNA TGTGCCAGCAGCTTGGCCGTGTCCGGGGTAAGCAGTTCACCCCTCCACTTT.

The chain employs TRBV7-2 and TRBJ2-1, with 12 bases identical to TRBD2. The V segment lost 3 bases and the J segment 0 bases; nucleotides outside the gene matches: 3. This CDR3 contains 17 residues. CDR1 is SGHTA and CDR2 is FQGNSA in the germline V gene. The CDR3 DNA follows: TGTGCCAGCAGCTTGATGACTAGCGGGGGCTCCTACAATGAGCAGTTCTTC. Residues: CASSLMTSGGSYNEQFF.

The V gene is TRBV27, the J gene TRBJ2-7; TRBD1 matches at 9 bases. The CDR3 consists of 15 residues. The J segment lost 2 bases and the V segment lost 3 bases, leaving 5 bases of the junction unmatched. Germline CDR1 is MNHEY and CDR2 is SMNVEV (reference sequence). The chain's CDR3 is CASSFSGTGPYEQYF. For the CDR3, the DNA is TGTGCCAGCAGTTTTTCCGGGACAGGGCCCTACGAGCAGTACTTC.

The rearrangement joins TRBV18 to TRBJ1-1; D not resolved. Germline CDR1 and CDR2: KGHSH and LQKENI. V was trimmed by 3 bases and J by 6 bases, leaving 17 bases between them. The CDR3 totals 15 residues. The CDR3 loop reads CASSPRQTRTAEAFF. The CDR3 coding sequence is TGTGCCAGCTCACCTAGACAAACTCGGACTGCTGAAGCTTTCTTT.

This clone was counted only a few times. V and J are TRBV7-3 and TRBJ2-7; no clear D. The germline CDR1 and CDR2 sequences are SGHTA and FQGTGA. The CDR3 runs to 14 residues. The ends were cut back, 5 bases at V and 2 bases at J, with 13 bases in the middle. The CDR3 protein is CASSPRGQTYEQYF. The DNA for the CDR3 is TGTGCCAGCAGCCCCCGTGGCCAAACCTACGAGCAGTACTTC.

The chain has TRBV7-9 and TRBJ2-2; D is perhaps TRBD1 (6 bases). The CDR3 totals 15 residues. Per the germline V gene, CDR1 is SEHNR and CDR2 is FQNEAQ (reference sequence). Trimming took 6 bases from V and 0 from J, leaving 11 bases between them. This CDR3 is CASSPGASNTGELFF. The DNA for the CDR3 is TGTGCCAGCAGTCCAGGGGCATCGAACACCGGGGAGCTGTTTTTT.

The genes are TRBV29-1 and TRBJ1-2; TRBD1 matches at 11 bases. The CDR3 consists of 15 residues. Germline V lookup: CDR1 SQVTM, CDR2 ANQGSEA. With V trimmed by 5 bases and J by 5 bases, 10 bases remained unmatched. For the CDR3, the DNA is TGCAGCGTTAAGAGGACAGGGGGCGCGGAATATGGCTACACCTTC. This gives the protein CSVKRTGGAEYGYTF.

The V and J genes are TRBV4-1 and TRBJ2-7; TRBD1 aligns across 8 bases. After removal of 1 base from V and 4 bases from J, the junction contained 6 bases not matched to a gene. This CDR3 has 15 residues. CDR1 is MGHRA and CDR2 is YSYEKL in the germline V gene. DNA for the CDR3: TGCGCCAGCAGCCAAGCAGGGGGCAAGGGGTACGAGCAGTACTTC. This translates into CASSQAGGKGYEQYF.

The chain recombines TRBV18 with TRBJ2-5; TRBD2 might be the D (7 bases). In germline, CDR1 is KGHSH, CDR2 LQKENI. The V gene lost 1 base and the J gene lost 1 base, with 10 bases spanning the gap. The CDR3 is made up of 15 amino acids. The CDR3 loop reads CASSPREGVQETQYF. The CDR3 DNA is TGTGCCAGCTCACCACGGGAGGGGGTCCAAGAGACCCAGTACTTC.

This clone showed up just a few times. CDR3 DNA sequence: TGCAGCGTTGCTAGGAGGGGTATTGGCTATGGCTACACCTTC. Its translation is CSVARRGIGYGYTF. The chain is built from TRBV29-1 and TRBJ1-2; D possibly corresponds to TRBD1 (5 bases). Germline V gene data show CDR1 as SQVTM and CDR2 as ANQGSEA. CDR3 length equals 14 residues. The germline V and J ends were trimmed by 4 bases and 4 bases, with 16 bases remaining between them.

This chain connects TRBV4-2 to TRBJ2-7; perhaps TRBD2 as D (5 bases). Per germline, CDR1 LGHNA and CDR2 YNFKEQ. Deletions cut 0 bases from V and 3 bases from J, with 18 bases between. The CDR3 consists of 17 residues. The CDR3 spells CASSQDGGPGGLYEQYF. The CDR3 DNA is TGTGCCAGCAGCCAAGATGGCGGACCTGGAGGACTCTACGAGCAGTACTTC.